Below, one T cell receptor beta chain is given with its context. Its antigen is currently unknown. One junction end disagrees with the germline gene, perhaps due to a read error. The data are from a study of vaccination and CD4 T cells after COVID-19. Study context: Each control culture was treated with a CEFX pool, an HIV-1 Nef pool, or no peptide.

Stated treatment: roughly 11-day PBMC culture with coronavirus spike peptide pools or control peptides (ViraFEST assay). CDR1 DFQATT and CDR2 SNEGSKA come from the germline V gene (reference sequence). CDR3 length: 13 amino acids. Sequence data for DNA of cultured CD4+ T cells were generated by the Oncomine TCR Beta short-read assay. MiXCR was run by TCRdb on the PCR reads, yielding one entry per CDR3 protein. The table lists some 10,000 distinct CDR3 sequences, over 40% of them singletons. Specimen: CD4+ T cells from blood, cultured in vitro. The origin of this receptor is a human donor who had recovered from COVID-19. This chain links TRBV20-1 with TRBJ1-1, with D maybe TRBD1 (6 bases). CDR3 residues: CSVRGGWDTEAFF. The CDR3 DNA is TGCAGTGTTAGAGGGGGGTGGGACACTGAAGCTTTCTTT.